This T cell receptor beta chain was documented in a study of blood T cell repertoires in COVID-19. Study as a whole: The origin of the acute and convalescent COVID-19 samples was the United States, Italy and Spain.

This clone came up a few times. Clones were sequenced by immunoSEQ multiplex PCR, and TCRdb holds only the in-frame ones, with some missing. The sample has approximately 240,000 clones; 85% are singletons. This receptor was obtained from a woman aged 55-70 years with active or convalescent COVID-19. The sample comprised peripheral blood.

The CDR3 region is CASSQRASGGAGETQYF. Here the CDR3 DNA reads TGTGCCAGCAGCCAACGGGCTAGCGGGGGGGCCGGGGAGACCCAGTACTTC. The chain has TRBV4-2 and TRBJ2-5; 12 positions agree with TRBD2. The trim removed 2 bases at V and 5 bases at J, leaving 9 bases unmatched. The CDR3 spans 17 residues. Germline lookup yields CDR1 LGHNA and CDR2 YNFKEQ.